These T cell receptor beta chains were read from a single sample in a study of glioma-infiltrating T cells after dendritic cell vaccination. Sequenced by immunoSEQ multiplex PCR; TCRdb stores in-frame clones only, minus some. The top ten hold 2.1% of the sample, which has some 90,000 clones, 70% to 90% seen once. The sample here was blood, taken after dendritic cell vaccination. All receptors derive from a human donor with glioblastoma. The CDR3 runs from the conserved cysteine through the conserved F or W. The order of the fields is CDR3 DNA, CDR3 protein, clone size, V gene, J gene, D gene. A D gene is named only where the DNA matches it firmly. Clone size is stated in some rows and not others, as once, few, many or a class when expanded.

DNA: TGTGCCAGCAGCCAAGTTGAAAAGGGGTCTCCGTACTTC
CDR3: CASSQVEKGSPYF
size: once
V: TRBV14
J: TRBJ2-7
D: NA

DNA: TGTGCCAGCAGCAACGGACTAGCGGGGTCTATCACAGATACGCAGTATTTT
CDR3: CASSNGLAGSITDTQYF
size: NA
V: TRBV7-9
J: TRBJ2-3
D: TRBD2

DNA: TGTGCCAGCAGCCACAGGTCTAGCAATCAGCCCCAGCATTTT
CDR3: CASSHRSSNQPQHF
size: few
V: TRBV7-2
J: TRBJ1-5
D: NA

DNA: TGTGCCAGCAGGCAGGGCGGTGGGTCGGGGACCCAGTACTTC
CDR3: CASRQGGGSGTQYF
size: NA
V: TRBV7-2
J: TRBJ2-5
D: NA

DNA: TGTGCCAGCAGTGAACCCCTTGGGGTAGCGGGGGGGCATGACACCGGGGAGCTGTTTTTT
CDR3: CASSEPLGVAGGHDTGELFF
size: NA
V: TRBV6-1
J: TRBJ2-2
D: TRBD2

DNA: TGTGCCAGCACCACCCTGGGGGGGTCCTATGGCTACACCTTC
CDR3: CASTTLGGSYGYTF
size: NA
V: TRBV11-2
J: TRBJ1-2
D: NA

DNA: TGTGCCAGCAGCCCGGGGGGCCACGAGCAGTACTTC
CDR3: CASSPGGHEQYF
size: few
V: TRBV6-6
J: TRBJ2-7
D: NA

DNA: TGTGCCAGCAGCTCGCAGGGGCCACAGAACACCGGGGAGCTGTTTTTT
CDR3: CASSSQGPQNTGELFF
size: NA
V: TRBV7-2
J: TRBJ2-2
D: NA

DNA: TGTGCCAGTAACTACGGTGGCAATGAGCAGTTCTTC
CDR3: CASNYGGNEQFF
size: NA
V: TRBV9
J: TRBJ2-1
D: NA

DNA: TGCGCCAGCAGCGCGCTGACTAGCGGGGGGGCAACCGGGGAGCTGTTTTTT
CDR3: CASSALTSGGATGELFF
size: NA
V: TRBV5-1
J: TRBJ2-2
D: TRBD2

DNA: TGCGCCAGCAGGACAGGGTCTTATGGCTACACCTTC
CDR3: CASRTGSYGYTF
size: few
V: TRBV5-1
J: TRBJ1-2
D: TRBD1

DNA: TGTGCCAGCAGCAAAAACCCGGACAGTTCTAACTATGGCTACACCTTC
CDR3: CASSKNPDSSNYGYTF
size: NA
V: TRBV21-1
J: TRBJ1-2
D: NA

DNA: TGTGCCAGCAGTGTCAGCAATGAGCAGTTCTTC
CDR3: CASSVSNEQFF
size: NA
V: TRBV2
J: TRBJ2-1
D: NA

DNA: TGTGCCAGCACAGACAGCGGGCAAGAGACCCAGTACTTC
CDR3: CASTDSGQETQYF
size: NA
V: TRBV6-5
J: TRBJ2-5
D: NA

DNA: TGTGCCATAGGGAGGGACAGGGATTCGAACACCATATATTTT
CDR3: CAIGRDRDSNTIYF
size: NA
V: TRBV10-3
J: TRBJ1-3
D: TRBD1

DNA: TGTGCCAGCAGCTGGGGGACAGGGTGGGAGCAGTACTTC
CDR3: CASSWGTGWEQYF
size: NA
V: TRBV5-6
J: TRBJ2-7
D: TRBD1

DNA: TGTGCCACCAGCAGACCCGGCGGGGGGTATGAGGAAAAACTGTTTTTT
CDR3: CATSRPGGGYEEKLFF
size: NA
V: TRBV15
J: TRBJ1-4
D: NA

DNA: TGTGCCAGCAGTTTTGGACAGGGTATTTCCGGCTACACCTTC
CDR3: CASSFGQGISGYTF
size: NA
V: TRBV28
J: TRBJ1-2
D: TRBD1